This TCR beta chain derives from a study of T cells in Graves' hyperthyroidism and ophthalmopathy. This clonotype was seen ten or more times. Its antigen is not identified. Study-wide results and caveats: Blood also held most thyroid clonotypes expanded beyond 0.001. Progression to ophthalmopathy was predicted a median of 6.5 months early.

Amplification yielded TCR beta CDR3 regions, with RNA transcripts as the source. HTBI primers were employed in a first-round RT-PCR of the TCR CDR3. Using its own MiXCR run on the multiplex PCR reads, TCRdb lists one record per CDR3 protein. The sample includes some 600,000 distinct CDR3 sequences, roughly 13% of them seen just once. The germline gives CDR1 KGHSH, CDR2 LQKENI. The CDR3 consists of 17 residues. The V gene end was trimmed by 3 bases and the J gene end by 1 base; junction bases not matched to a gene: 8. The study based diagnoses on clinical symptoms, serum thyroxine and TRAb, thyroid ultrasound and orbital computed tomography.

Sample: blood. V gene TRBV18 combines with J gene TRBJ2-3; the match to TRBD2 covers 9 bases. The TCR comes from a woman between 25 and 40 years old with Graves' hyperthyroidism that later progressed to Graves' ophthalmopathy. In DNA, the CDR3 is TGTGCCAGCTCACCTGGAGATATAGCGGGAGGCACAGATACGCAGTATTTT. This gives the protein CASSPGDIAGGTDTQYF. The complete variable domain, with remaining parts taken from reference TRBV18 and TRBJ2-3, reads NAGVMQNPRHLVRRRGQEARLRCSPMKGHSHVYWYRQLPEEGLKFMVYLQKENIIDESGMPKERFSAEFPKEGPSILRIQQVVRGDSAAYFCASSPGDIAGGTDTQYFGPGTRLTVL.